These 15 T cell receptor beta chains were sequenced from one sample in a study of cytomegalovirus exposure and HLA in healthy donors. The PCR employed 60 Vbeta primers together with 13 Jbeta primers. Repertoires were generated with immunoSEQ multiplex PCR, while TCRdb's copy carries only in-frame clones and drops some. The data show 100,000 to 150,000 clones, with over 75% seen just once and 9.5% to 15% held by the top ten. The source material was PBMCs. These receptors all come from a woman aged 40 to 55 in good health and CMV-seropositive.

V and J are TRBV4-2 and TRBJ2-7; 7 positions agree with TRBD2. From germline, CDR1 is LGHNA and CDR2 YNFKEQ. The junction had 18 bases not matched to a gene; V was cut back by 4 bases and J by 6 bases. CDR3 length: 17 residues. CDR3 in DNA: TGTGCCAGCAGCCTGCAATCGGCCGGGACTACCCTACGCGAGCAGTACTTC. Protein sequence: CASSLQSAGTTLREQYF.

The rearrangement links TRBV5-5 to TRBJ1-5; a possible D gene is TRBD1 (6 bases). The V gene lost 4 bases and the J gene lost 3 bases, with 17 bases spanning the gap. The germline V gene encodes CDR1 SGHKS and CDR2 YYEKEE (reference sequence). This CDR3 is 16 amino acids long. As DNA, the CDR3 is TGTGCCAGCAGCGAAATACAGGGTCAGACCAATCAGCCCCAGCATTTT. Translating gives CASSEIQGQTNQPQHF.

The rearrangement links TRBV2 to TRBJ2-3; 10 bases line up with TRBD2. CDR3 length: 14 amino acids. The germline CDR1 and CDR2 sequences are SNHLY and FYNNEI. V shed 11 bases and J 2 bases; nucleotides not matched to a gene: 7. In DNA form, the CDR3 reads TGTGCCGACTATAGCGGGAGGAACACAGATACGCAGTATTTT. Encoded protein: CADYSGRNTDTQYF.

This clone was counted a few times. The CDR3 DNA sequence: TGCGCCAGCAGCCAAGCAGGGTACACCGGGGAGCTGTTTTTT. This sequence encodes CASSQAGYTGELFF. This chain connects TRBV4-1 to TRBJ2-2; tentative D call: TRBD1 (5 bases). The V end lost 1 base, the J end lost 3 bases, and 6 bases lay between the germline ends. Germline loops: CDR1 MGHRA, CDR2 YSYEKL. CDR3 length: 14 residues.

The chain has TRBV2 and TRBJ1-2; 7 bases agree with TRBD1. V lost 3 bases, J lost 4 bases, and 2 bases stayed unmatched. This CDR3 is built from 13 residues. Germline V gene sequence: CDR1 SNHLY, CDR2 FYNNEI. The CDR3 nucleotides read TGTGCCAGCAGTGAGGGACAGAGCTATGGCTACACCTTC. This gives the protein CASSEGQSYGYTF.

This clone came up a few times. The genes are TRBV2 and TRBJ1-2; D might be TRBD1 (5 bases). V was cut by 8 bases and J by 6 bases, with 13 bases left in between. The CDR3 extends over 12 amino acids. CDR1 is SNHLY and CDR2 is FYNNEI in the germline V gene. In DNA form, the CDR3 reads TGTGCCAGCCTACGGACACGGGATGGCTACACCTTC. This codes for CASLRTRDGYTF.

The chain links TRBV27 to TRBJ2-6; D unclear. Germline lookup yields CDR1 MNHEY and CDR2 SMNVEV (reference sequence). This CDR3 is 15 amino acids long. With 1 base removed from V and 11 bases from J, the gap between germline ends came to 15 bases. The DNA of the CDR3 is TGTGCCAGCAGTTTATTCTCGGCAGGCCCCGACGTCCTGACTTTC. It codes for CASSLFSAGPDVLTF.

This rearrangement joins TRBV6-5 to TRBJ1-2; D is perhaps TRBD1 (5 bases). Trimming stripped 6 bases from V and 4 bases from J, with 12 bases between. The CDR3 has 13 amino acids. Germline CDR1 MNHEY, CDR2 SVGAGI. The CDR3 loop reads CASRYGGVYGYTF. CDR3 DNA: TGTGCCAGCAGATATGGGGGGGTCTATGGCTACACCTTC.

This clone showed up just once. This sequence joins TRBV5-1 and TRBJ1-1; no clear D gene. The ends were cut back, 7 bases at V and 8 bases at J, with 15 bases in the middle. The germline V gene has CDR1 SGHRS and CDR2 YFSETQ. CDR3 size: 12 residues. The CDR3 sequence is CASHGYGSEAFF. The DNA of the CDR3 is TGCGCCAGCCACGGGTACGGCAGCGAAGCTTTCTTT.

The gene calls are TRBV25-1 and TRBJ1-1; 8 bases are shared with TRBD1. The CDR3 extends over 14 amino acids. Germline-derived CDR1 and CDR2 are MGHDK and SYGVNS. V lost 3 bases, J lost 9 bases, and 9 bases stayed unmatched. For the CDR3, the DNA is TGTGCCAGCAGTGACTTCGGACAGGGAGGGCAAGCTTTCTTT. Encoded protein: CASSDFGQGGQAFF.

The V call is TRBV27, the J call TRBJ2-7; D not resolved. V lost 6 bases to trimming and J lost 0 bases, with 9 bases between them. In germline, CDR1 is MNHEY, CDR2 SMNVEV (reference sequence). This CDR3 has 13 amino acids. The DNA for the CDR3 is TGTGCCAGCAGCCTGACGGGCTCCTACGAGCAGTACTTC. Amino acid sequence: CASSLTGSYEQYF.

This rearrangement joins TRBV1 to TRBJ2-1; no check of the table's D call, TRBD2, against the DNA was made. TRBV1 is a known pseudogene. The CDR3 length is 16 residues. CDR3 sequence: CTSSQDIGTGHNEQFF. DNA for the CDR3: TGCACCAGCAGCCAAGATATAGGGACTGGCCACAATGAGCAGTTCTTC.

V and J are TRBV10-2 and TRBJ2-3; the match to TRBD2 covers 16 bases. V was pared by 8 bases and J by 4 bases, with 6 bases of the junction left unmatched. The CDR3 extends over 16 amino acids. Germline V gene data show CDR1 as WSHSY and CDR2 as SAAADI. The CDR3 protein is CASGGLAGGRADTQYF. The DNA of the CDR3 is TGCGCCAGCGGGGGACTAGCGGGAGGGAGGGCAGATACGCAGTATTTT.

The CDR3 nucleotides read TGTGCCAGCAGCTGGGGGGATCCGGACTATGGCTACACCTTC. It translates to CASSWGDPDYGYTF. The chain uses TRBV5-6 and TRBJ1-2; D perhaps matches TRBD1 (5 bases). CDR3 length equals 14 residues. Per the germline V gene, CDR1 is SGHDT and CDR2 is YYEEEE. Trimming stripped 3 bases from V and 3 bases from J, with 12 bases between.

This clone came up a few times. In DNA form, the CDR3 reads TGTGCCAGCAGCTTAGATAATACAGGCAGAGTCTATGGCTACACCTTC. It is translated as CASSLDNTGRVYGYTF. The chain recombines TRBV7-2 with TRBJ1-2, with D perhaps matching TRBD1 (5 bases). Germline V gene data show CDR1 as SGHTA and CDR2 as FQGNSA. This CDR3 is built from 16 residues. The V end lost 1 base, the J end lost 4 bases, and 16 bases lay between the germline ends. The entire variable domain, with the rest obtained from reference TRBV7-2 and TRBJ1-2, is as follows: GAGVSQSPSNKVTEKGKDVELRCDPISGHTALYWYRQSLGQGLEFLIYFQGNSAPDKSGLPSDRFSAERTGGSVSTLTIQRTQQEDSAVYLCASSLDNTGRVYGYTFGSGTRLTVV.